This T cell receptor beta chain came from a study of T cells after yellow fever vaccination. CDR1 and CDR2 from the germline V gene are SGHTA and FQGNSA. The CDR3 contains 14 residues. The J segment lost 7 bases and the V segment lost 4 bases, leaving 6 bases of the junction unmatched. MiXCR was run by TCRdb on the 5' RACE reads, yielding one entry per CDR3 protein. The repertoire consists of nearly 550,000 distinct CDR3 sequences, with less than 20% occurring once and the leading ten covering roughly an eighth. Study outcomes and limitations: Highly abundant clonotypes carried over from the bulk population could end up in FACS-sorted repertoires as contaminants. Most primary-vaccination clones recurred post-booster (more than 95% CD4, about 90% CD8).

As for this clonotype: As yet, its antigen is unknown.

The chain links TRBV7-2 to TRBJ2-2, with 7 bases identical to TRBD1. This TCR derives from a man aged 25 to 40 who received the YFV17D yellow fever vaccine. The sequenced sample was PBMCs, obtained 15 days after the yellow fever booster vaccination. The chain's CDR3 is CASSSTGVGGELFF. The CDR3 nucleotides read TGTGCCAGCAGCTCCACAGGGGTAGGCGGGGAGCTGTTTTTT. The full variable domain, its missing parts supplied by reference TRBV7-2 and TRBJ2-2, is GAGVSQSPSNKVTEKGKDVELRCDPISGHTALYWYRQSLGQGLEFLIYFQGNSAPDKSGLPSDRFSAERTGGSVSTLTIQRTQQEDSAVYLCASSSTGVGGELFFGEGSRLTVL.